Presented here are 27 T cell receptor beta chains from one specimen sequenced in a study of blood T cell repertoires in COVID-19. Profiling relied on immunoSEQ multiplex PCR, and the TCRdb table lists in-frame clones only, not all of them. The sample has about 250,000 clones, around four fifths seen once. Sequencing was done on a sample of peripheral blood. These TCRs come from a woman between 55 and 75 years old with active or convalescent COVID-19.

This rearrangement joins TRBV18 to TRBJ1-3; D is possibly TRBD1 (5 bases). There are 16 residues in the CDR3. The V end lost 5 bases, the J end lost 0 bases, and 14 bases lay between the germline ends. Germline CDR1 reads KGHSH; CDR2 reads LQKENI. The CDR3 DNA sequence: TGTGCCAGCTCAGCCCGACAGACCTACTCTGGAAACACCATATATTTT. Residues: CASSARQTYSGNTIYF.

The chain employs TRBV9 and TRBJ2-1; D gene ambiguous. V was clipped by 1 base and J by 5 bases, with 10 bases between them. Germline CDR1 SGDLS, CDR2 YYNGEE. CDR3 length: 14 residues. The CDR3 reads CASSVLSRDNEQFF. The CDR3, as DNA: TGTGCCAGCAGCGTATTGAGTCGGGACAATGAGCAGTTCTTC.

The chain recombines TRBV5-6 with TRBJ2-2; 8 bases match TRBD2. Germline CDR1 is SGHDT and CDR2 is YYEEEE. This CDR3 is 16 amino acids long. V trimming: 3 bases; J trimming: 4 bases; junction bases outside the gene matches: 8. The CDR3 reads CASSSLTSGFTGELFF. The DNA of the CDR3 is TGTGCCAGCAGCTCCCTAACTAGCGGCTTCACCGGGGAGCTGTTTTTT. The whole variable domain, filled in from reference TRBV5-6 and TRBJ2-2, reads DAGVTQSPTHLIKTRGQQVTLRCSPKSGHDTVSWYQQALGQGPQFIFQYYEEEERQRGNFPDRFSGHQFPNYSSELNVNALLLGDSALYLCASSSLTSGFTGELFFGEGSRLTVL.

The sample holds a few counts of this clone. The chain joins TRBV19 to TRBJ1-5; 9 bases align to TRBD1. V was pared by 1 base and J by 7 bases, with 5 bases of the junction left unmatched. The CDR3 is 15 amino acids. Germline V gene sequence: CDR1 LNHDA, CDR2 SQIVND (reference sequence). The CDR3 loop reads CASSIGTGVGQPQHF. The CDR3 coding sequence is TGTGCCAGTAGTATAGGGACAGGGGTTGGGCAGCCCCAGCATTTT.

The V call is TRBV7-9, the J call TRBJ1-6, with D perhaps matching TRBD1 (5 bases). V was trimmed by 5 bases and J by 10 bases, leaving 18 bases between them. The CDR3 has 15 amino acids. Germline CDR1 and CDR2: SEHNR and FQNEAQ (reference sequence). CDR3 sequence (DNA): TGTGCCAGCAGCGGGGCGGCATCCCTAGGCTCACCCCTCCACTTT. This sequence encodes CASSGAASLGSPLHF.

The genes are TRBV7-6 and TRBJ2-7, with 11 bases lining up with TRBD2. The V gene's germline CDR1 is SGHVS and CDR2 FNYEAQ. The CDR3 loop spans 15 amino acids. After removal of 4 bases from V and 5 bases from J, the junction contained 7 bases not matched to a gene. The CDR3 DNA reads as TGTGCCAGCAGCTCCTTAGCGGGAGGGCCGGACGAGCAGTACTTC. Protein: CASSSLAGGPDEQYF.

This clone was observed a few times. The CDR3 nucleotides read TGCGCCAGCAGCTTGGTTACCGTCGAGGATAACTATGGCTACACCTTC. This gives the protein CASSLVTVEDNYGYTF. The genes are TRBV5-1 and TRBJ1-2; D is uncertain. CDR1 SGHRS and CDR2 YFSETQ come from the germline V gene. V lost 0 bases, J lost 1 base, and 13 bases lay in between. The CDR3 sequence is 16 residues long.

The CDR3 here is CASRYGGEQFF. Written as DNA, the CDR3 is TGCGCCAGCAGGTACGGGGGTGAGCAGTTCTTC. V gene TRBV5-1 combines with J gene TRBJ2-1; TRBD2 might be the D (6 bases). This CDR3 contains 11 residues. Trimming took 5 bases from V and 9 from J, leaving 9 bases between them. The V gene's germline CDR1 is SGHRS and CDR2 YFSETQ.

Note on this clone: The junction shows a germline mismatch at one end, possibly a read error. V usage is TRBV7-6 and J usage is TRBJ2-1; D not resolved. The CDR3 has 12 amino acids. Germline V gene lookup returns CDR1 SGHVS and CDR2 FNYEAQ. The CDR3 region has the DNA TGTGCCAGCAGCTTAGCCCTGTATAAACTGGTCTTC. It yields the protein CASSLALYKLVF.

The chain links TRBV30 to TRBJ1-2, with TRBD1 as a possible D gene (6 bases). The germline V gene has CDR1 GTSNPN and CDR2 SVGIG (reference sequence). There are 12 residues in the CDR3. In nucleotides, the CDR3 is TGTGCTTACACGCGGGGGCCCTATGGCTACACCTTC. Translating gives CAYTRGPYGYTF.

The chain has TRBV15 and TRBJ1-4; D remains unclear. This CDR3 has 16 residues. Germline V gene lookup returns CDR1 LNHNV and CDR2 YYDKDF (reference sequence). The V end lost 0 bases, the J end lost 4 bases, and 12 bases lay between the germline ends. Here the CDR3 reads CATSRDYLGSNEKLFF. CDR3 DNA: TGTGCCACCAGCAGAGATTATTTAGGGAGTAATGAAAAACTGTTTTTT.

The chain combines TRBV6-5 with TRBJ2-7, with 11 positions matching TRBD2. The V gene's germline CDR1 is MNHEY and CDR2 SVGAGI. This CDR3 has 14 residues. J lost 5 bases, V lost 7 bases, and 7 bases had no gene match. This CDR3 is CASMPSGRRNEQYF. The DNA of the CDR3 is TGTGCCAGCATGCCTAGCGGGAGGAGGAACGAGCAGTACTTC.

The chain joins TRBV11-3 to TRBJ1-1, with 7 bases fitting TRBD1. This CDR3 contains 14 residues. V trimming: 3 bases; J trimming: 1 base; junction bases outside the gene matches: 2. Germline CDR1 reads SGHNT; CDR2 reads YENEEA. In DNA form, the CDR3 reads TGTGCCAGCAGCTTGACAGGGTGGAACACTGAAGCTTTCTTT. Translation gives CASSLTGWNTEAFF.

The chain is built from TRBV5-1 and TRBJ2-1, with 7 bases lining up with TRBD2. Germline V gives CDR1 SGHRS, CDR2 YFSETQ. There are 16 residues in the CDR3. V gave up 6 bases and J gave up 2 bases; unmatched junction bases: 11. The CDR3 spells CASTSTTGTTYNEQFF. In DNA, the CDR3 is TGCGCCAGCACCTCCACTACCGGGACTACCTACAATGAGCAGTTCTTC.

DNA for the CDR3: TGTGCCAGCAGCGTAGGGGCAGGGGTTCTTAATTCACCCCTCCACTTT. This gives the protein CASSVGAGVLNSPLHF. This sequence joins TRBV9 and TRBJ1-6; maybe TRBD1 (6 bases). The CDR3 sequence is 16 residues long. The germline gives CDR1 SGDLS, CDR2 YYNGEE. The V end was cut by 0 bases, the J end by 6 bases, with 13 bases between.

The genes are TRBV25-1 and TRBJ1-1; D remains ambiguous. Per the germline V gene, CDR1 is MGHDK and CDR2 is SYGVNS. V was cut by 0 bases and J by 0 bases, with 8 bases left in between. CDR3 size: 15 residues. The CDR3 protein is CASSEYLGVNTEAFF. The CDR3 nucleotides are TGTGCCAGCAGTGAATATTTGGGAGTGAACACTGAAGCTTTCTTT.

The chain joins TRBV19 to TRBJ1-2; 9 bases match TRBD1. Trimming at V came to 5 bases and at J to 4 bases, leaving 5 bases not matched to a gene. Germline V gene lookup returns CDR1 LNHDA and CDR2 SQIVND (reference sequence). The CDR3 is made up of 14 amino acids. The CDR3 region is CASSLDRGTYGYTF. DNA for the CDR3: TGTGCCAGTAGTCTCGACAGGGGGACCTATGGCTACACCTTC.

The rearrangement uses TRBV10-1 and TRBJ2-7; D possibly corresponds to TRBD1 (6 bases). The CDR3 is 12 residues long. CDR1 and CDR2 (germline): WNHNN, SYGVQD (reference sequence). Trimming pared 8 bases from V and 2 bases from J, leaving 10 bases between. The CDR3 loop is CASGRDTYEQYF. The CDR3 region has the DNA TGCGCCAGCGGCCGGGACACCTACGAGCAGTACTTC.

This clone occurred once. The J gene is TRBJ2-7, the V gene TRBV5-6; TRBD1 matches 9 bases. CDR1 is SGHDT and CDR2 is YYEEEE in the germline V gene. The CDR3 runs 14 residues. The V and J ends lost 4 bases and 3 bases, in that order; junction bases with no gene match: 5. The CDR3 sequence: CASSPGQGNYEQYF. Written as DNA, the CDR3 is TGTGCCAGCAGCCCGGGACAGGGAAACTACGAGCAGTACTTC.

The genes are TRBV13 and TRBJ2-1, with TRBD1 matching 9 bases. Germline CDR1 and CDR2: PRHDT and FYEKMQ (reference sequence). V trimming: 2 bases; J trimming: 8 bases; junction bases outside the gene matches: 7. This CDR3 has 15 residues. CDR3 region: CASSLPRQGGDEQFF. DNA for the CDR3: TGTGCCAGCAGCTTACCCCGACAGGGGGGTGATGAGCAGTTCTTC.

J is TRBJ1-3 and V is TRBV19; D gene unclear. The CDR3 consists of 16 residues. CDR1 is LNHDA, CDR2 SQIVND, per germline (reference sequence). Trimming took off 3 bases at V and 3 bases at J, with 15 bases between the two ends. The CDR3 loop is CASSIPFLGGGNTIYF. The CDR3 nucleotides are TGTGCCAGTAGTATCCCCTTCCTCGGTGGTGGAAACACCATATATTTT.

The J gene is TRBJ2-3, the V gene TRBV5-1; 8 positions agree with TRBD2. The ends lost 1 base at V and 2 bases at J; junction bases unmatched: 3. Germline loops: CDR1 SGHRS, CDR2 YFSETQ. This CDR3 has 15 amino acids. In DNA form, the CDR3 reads TGCGCCAGCAGCTTGCCGGGGGGGAACACAGATACGCAGTATTTT. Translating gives CASSLPGGNTDTQYF.

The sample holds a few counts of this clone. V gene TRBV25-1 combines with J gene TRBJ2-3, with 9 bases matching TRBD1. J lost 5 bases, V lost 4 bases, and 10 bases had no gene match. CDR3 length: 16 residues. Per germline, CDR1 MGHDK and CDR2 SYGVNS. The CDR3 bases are TGTGCCAGCAGTGCCCTCGACAGGGGGGCCGTAGATACGCAGTATTTT. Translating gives CASSALDRGAVDTQYF.

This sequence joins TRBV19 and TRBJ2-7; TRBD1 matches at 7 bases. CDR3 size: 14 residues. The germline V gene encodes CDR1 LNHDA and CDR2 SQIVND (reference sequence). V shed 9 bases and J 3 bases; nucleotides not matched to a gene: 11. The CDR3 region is CASAPQGKNYEQYF. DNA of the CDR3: TGTGCCAGCGCCCCACAGGGGAAAAACTACGAGCAGTACTTC.

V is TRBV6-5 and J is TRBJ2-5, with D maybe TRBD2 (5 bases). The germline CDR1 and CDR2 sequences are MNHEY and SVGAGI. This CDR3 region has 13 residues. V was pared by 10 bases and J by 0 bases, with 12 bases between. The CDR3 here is CATAMTNQETQYF. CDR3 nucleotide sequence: TGTGCCACCGCCATGACTAACCAAGAGACCCAGTACTTC.

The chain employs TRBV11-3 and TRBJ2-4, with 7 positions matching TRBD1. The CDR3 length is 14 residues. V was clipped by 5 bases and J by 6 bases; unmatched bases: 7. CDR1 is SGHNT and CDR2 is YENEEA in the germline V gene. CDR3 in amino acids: CASSPTGVLNIQYF. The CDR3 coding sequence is TGTGCCAGCAGCCCCACAGGGGTGTTAAACATTCAGTACTTC. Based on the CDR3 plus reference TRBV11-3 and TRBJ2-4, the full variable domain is EAGVVQSPRYKIIEKKQPVAFWCNPISGHNTLYWYLQNLGQGPELLIRYENEEAVDDSQLPKDRFSAERLKGVDSTLKIQPAELGDSAVYLCASSPTGVLNIQYFGAGTRLSVL.

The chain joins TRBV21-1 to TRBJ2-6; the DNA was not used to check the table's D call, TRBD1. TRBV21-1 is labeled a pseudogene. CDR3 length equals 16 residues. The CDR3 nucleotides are TGTGCCAGCAGCGAAAGTACAGGGTTGGGGGCCAACGTCCTGACTTTC. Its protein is CASSESTGLGANVLTF.